The clone carrying this T cell receptor beta chain was seen a handful of times. What it binds is unknown. This entry belongs to a study of CD8 T cells in ankylosing spondylitis. Study-wide findings and caveats: Prior work had noted some motif variants in reactive arthritis blood and synovial fluid. Within ankylosing spondylitis blood, a TCR beta motif made up of several highly homologous variants appeared to be characteristic. Disease-linked clones reportedly showed significant enrichment in matched ankylosing spondylitis synovial fluid. CD8+ cells made up the disease-linked clones, which were relatively rare in peripheral blood.

Quantitative 5'-RACE with molecular barcodes produced the TCR beta libraries. MiXCR, applied by TCRdb to the 5' RACE reads, yields one record per CDR3 protein. The sample records roughly 440,000 distinct CDR3 sequences, 17% being singletons. CDR1 and CDR2 from the germline V gene are DFQATT and SNEGSKA (reference sequence). The CDR3 is 16 amino acids. J gave up 9 bases and V 3 bases, and 12 bases lay outside the gene matches. The receptor comes from a male donor with ankylosing spondylitis. This rearrangement joins TRBV20-1 to TRBJ2-1; 12 nucleotides line up with TRBD2. Material for sequencing was blood, either unsorted or a sorted T cell fraction (not recorded which). Written as DNA, the CDR3 is TGCAGTGCTAGGCCCCCGCAGGGACTAGCGGGTATTGAGCAGTTCTTC. It yields the protein CSARPPQGLAGIEQFF.